The next 11 T cell receptor beta chains were all read from a single sample in a study of low-dose radiotherapy and immunotherapy resistance in tumors. Primers used for first-strand cDNA, a TRAV- and TRBV-specific set, covered both alpha and beta chains. With a constant-region primer and a V-primer adapter, TCRs were subjected to roughly 20 PCR cycles of amplification. TCRdb called the reads again in MiXCR, with one record for every CDR3 protein. The data contain fewer than 50,000 distinct CDR3 sequences, under 30% of them singletons. The sample's time point: after trial treatment. Described treatment: LDRT plus nivolumab, ipilimumab, low-dose cyclophosphamide and aspirin (RACIN trial). Sequencing was performed on PBMCs, taken after low-dose radiotherapy plus immunotherapy. Receptors were obtained from a male donor with prostate cancer.

This clonotype was detected a few times. The chain employs TRBV19 and TRBJ2-2; tentatively, D is TRBD1 (5 bases). Trimming took off 6 bases at V and 4 bases at J, with 12 bases between the two ends. The CDR3 runs to 14 residues. Germline values: CDR1 LNHDA, CDR2 SQIVND (reference sequence). The CDR3 DNA follows: TGTGCCAGTAGCGAGGACATGCCCACCGGGGAGCTGTTTTTT. Protein sequence: CASSEDMPTGELFF.

This clonotype appeared many times. The chain carries TRBV29-1 and TRBJ2-1; D gene ambiguous. Trimming removed 3 bases at V and 9 bases at J, with 12 bases between. The CDR3 loop spans 12 amino acids. Germline V gives CDR1 SQVTM, CDR2 ANQGSEA. The DNA of the CDR3 is TGCAGCGTTGACCTGTGGGGTAGTGAGCAGTTCTTC. Translation gives CSVDLWGSEQFF.

This clonotype was seen many times. The V call is TRBV6-6, the J call TRBJ1-1; the D is unclear. The CDR3 contains 12 residues. Germline V gene data show CDR1 as MNHNY and CDR2 as SVGAGI (reference sequence). The germline V and J ends were trimmed by 7 bases and 1 base, with 7 bases remaining between them. The CDR3 DNA follows: TGTGCCAGCACCGTGGGGAACACTGAAGCTTTCTTT. Amino acid sequence: CASTVGNTEAFF.

This clonotype has at least ten counts. The rearrangement joins TRBV30 to TRBJ2-5; TRBD1 is a possible D gene (5 bases). Trimming shortened V by 0 bases and J by 2 bases, and 13 bases separated the two germline ends. CDR1 is GTSNPN and CDR2 is SVGIG in the germline V gene (reference sequence). The CDR3 has 15 residues. CDR3 DNA sequence: TGTGCCTGGAGTGTAGCCGGACACAGGCAAGAGACCCAGTACTTC. It translates to CAWSVAGHRQETQYF. Filled out from reference TRBV30 and TRBJ2-5, the complete variable domain reads SQTIHQWPATLVQPVGSPLSLECTVEGTSNPNLYWYRQAAGRGLQLLFYSVGIGQISSEVPQNLSASRPQDRQFILSSKKLLLSDSGFYLCAWSVAGHRQETQYFGPGTRLLVL.

This clonotype was seen at least ten times. This chain joins TRBV20-1 and TRBJ1-1; no firm D call. Germline V gene sequence: CDR1 DFQATT, CDR2 SNEGSKA (reference sequence). V was clipped by 6 bases and J by 4 bases, with 18 bases between them. The CDR3 loop spans 14 amino acids. As DNA, the CDR3 is TGCAGTGCGAGCCCCCCGGGTGGACCCACTGAAGCTTTCTTT. This encodes CSASPPGGPTEAFF.

Remarks on this clonotype: Since a far larger clone is one base different, this is likely a read error. This chain joins TRBV5-1 and TRBJ2-7, with 15 bases aligning to TRBD2. CDR3 length: 15 amino acids. The germline CDR1 and CDR2 sequences are SGHRS and YFSETQ. Trimming took 4 bases from V and 7 from J; bases not matched to a gene: 6. DNA of the CDR3: TGCGCCAGCAGCCCTGGACTAGCGGGAGGGGGTGAGCAGTACTTC. Residues: CASSPGLAGGGEQYF.

This clonotype was seen a few times. CDR3 sequence reads: CSVGPLYGYTF. CDR3 bases: TGCAGCGTCGGGCCCCTGTATGGCTACACCTTC. This chain links TRBV29-1 with TRBJ1-2; D is unclear. Trimming took off 6 bases at V and 5 bases at J, with 10 bases between the two ends. The germline CDR1 and CDR2 sequences are SQVTM and ANQGSEA. The CDR3 extends over 11 amino acids.

This clonotype was seen repeatedly, ten times or more. Written as DNA, the CDR3 is TGTGCCAGCAGTTACTTAGATACGCAGTATTTT. Translating gives CASSYLDTQYF. The chain couples TRBV6-6 to TRBJ2-3; no clear D. This CDR3 spans 11 amino acids. Germline CDR1 is MNHNY and CDR2 is SVGAGI (reference sequence). V lost 1 base, J lost 5 bases, and 1 base lay in between.

This clonotype was detected many times. The rearrangement joins TRBV20-1 to TRBJ2-1, with 7 bases that match TRBD1. The CDR3 extends over 11 amino acids. V was clipped by 8 bases and J by 8 bases; unmatched bases: 6. Per the germline V gene, CDR1 is DFQATT and CDR2 is SNEGSKA (reference sequence). The CDR3 coding sequence is TGCAGTCTAAGAGGGGGCCATGAGCAGTTCTTC. This encodes CSLRGGHEQFF.

This clonotype was observed many times. The CDR3 DNA reads as TGTGCCAGCAGCAAAGGGACACCGAGTAGCACCGGGGAGCTGTTTTTT. Protein product: CASSKGTPSSTGELFF. The V call is TRBV14, the J call TRBJ2-2; possible D gene TRBD1, 6 bases. The CDR3 has 16 amino acids. The V end lost 5 bases, the J end lost 4 bases, and 17 bases lay between the germline ends. Per the germline V gene, CDR1 is SGHDN and CDR2 is FVKESK.

Note on this clonotype: A far larger clone is just one base off, so this is likely a read error. CDR3 loop: CSAREGAYEQFF. CDR3 in DNA: TGCAGCGCGAGGGAGGGTGCCTACGAGCAGTTCTTC. This chain joins TRBV29-1 and TRBJ2-1; 7 nucleotides match TRBD2. This CDR3 region has 12 residues. The V segment lost 7 bases and the J segment 10 bases; nucleotides outside the gene matches: 10. In germline, CDR1 is SQVTM, CDR2 ANQGSEA.